Listed below are T cell receptor beta chains from one sample, sequenced in a study of Ad26.COV2.S vaccination and SARS-CoV-2 variants. The assay was immunoSEQ multiplex PCR, and TCRdb's table has in-frame clones only and misses some. The data show about 390,000 clones, roughly nine tenths seen once. The material sequenced was peripheral blood, taken in a trial of Ad26.COV2.S vaccine versus placebo. All receptors come from a person aged 18-60 years who received the Ad26.COV2.S COVID-19 vaccine or a placebo. Both conserved end residues are part of each CDR3. A D gene is named only where the DNA matches it firmly. Part of the rows lack a size; the others show once, few, many or a class for expanded clones.

clone_size j_call v_call d_call cdr3_aa cdr3_nt
- TRBJ2-1 TRBV20-1 - CSASPRGDNPYNEQFF TGCAGTGCTAGTCCGCGGGGTGATAACCCCTACAATGAGCAGTTCTTC
- TRBJ2-7 TRBV14 TRBD2 CASSHRGGPGLAQKKAYEQYF TGTGCCAGCAGCCATCGGGGAGGACCGGGACTAGCACAAAAAAAAGCCTACGAGCAGTACTTC
- TRBJ1-2 TRBV4-3 TRBD1 CASSQVDRDGSYTF TGCGCCAGCAGCCAAGTCGACAGGGACGGAAGCTACACCTTC
- TRBJ2-2 TRBV6-5 TRBD1 CASSWTGANTGELFF TGTGCCAGCAGTTGGACAGGGGCGAACACCGGGGAGCTGTTTTTT
- TRBJ1-2 TRBV30 TRBD1 CAWSVLRTGNGYTF TGTGCCTGGAGTGTACTAAGGACAGGGAATGGCTACACCTTC
once TRBJ1-4 TRBV12-1 - CASSFAWTAPNEKLFF TGTGCCAGCAGCTTTGCTTGGACTGCTCCTAATGAAAAACTGTTTTTT
- TRBJ1-5 TRBV6-5 TRBD1 CASRTGTAENQPQHF TGTGCCAGCAGGACCGGGACAGCTGAAAATCAGCCCCAGCATTTT
- TRBJ1-4 TRBV11-2 - CASSLTGRQLFF TGTGCCAGCAGCCTTACAGGGAGACAGCTGTTTTTT
- TRBJ2-2 TRBV12-3/TRBV12-4 TRBD1 CASSPGGTGELFF TGTGCCAGCAGTCCAGGGGGTACCGGGGAGCTGTTTTTT
once TRBJ2-1 TRBV7-9 - CASSQKQGNEQFF TGTGCCAGCAGCCAAAAACAGGGAAATGAGCAGTTCTTC
- TRBJ2-7 TRBV6-1 TRBD1 CASSEARVGTGKTAEQYF TGTGCCAGCAGTGAAGCACGGGTTGGGACAGGCAAGACCGCCGAGCAGTACTTC
few TRBJ2-2 TRBV6-5 - CASSGSGELFF TGTGCCAGCAGCGGGTCCGGGGAGCTGTTTTTT
- TRBJ1-1 TRBV2 - CASSADSNPEAFF TGTGCCAGCAGTGCGGACAGTAACCCTGAAGCTTTCTTT
- TRBJ2-1 TRBV11-2 - CASSLSLDRYNEQFF TGTGCCAGCAGCTTATCGTTGGACAGATACAATGAGCAGTTCTTC
- TRBJ2-1 TRBV7-9 TRBD2 CASSLAGADNEQFF TGTGCCAGCAGTCTAGCGGGGGCCGACAATGAGCAGTTCTTC
- TRBJ2-5 TRBV5-1 TRBD2 CASSTGLAGGGETQYF TGCGCCAGCAGCACGGGACTAGCGGGGGGAGGCGAGACCCAGTACTTC
- TRBJ1-5 TRBV7-2 - CASSLGWNQPQHF TGTGCCAGCAGCTTGGGATGGAATCAGCCCCAGCATTTT
- TRBJ2-1 TRBV2 TRBD2 CASSEDLAGGNEQFF TGTGCCAGCTCCGAAGACCTAGCGGGGGGAAATGAGCAGTTCTTC
- TRBJ1-3 TRBV12-3/TRBV12-4 TRBD1 CASGQGAGNTIYF TGTGCCAGCGGACAGGGGGCTGGAAACACCATATATTTT
- TRBJ2-3 TRBV5-1 - CASSLGLWGTQYF TGCGCCAGCAGCTTGGGCCTTTGGGGTACGCAGTATTTT
- TRBJ2-5 TRBV5-1 - CASSLVSGSGETQYF TGCGCCAGCAGCTTGGTGTCAGGGAGTGGAGAGACCCAGTACTTC
- TRBJ2-3 TRBV6-5 - CATRKDALRTDTQYF TGTGCCACCCGGAAGGACGCCCTCCGGACAGATACGCAGTATTTT
- TRBJ2-7 TRBV19 - CASSEQGASYEQYF TGTGCCAGTAGTGAACAAGGGGCCTCCTACGAGCAGTACTTC
- TRBJ2-3 TRBV13 - CASSLWGAADTQYF TGTGCCAGCAGCTTATGGGGGGCCGCAGATACGCAGTATTTT
few TRBJ1-1 TRBV5-1 TRBD1 CASSLVQGAGTEAFF TGCGCCAGCAGCTTGGTACAGGGGGCCGGCACTGAAGCTTTCTTT
once TRBJ1-4 TRBV5-1 - CASSFGTAGEKLFF TGCGCCAGCAGCTTCGGGACGGCGGGTGAAAAACTGTTTTTT
- TRBJ2-1 TRBV12-5 - CASGLVDLGERYEQFF TGTGCTAGTGGTTTGGTAGATCTAGGAGAACGCTATGAGCAGTTCTTC
- TRBJ1-6 TRBV6-4 TRBD1 CASSFRGLGSPLHF TGTGCCAGCAGTTTCAGGGGGCTAGGATCACCCCTCCACTTT
- TRBJ1-3 TRBV18 TRBD1 CASSPSTGGGNTIYF TGTGCCAGCTCACCCTCTACAGGGGGCGGAAACACCATATATTTT
few TRBJ1-6 TRBV19 TRBD1 CASATGQPSSPLHF TGTGCCAGCGCAACGGGACAGCCTTCTTCACCCCTCCACTTT
few TRBJ2-3 TRBV3-1/TRBV3-2 - CASSQVGRVMVQYF TGTGCCAGCAGCCAAGTTGGCAGGGTTATGGTGCAGTATTTT
- TRBJ2-5 TRBV14 - CASSQGIQETQYF TGTGCCAGCAGCCAAGGAATCCAAGAGACCCAGTACTTC
- TRBJ1-1 TRBV5-5 - CASSSGGSEAFF TGTGCCAGCAGCTCTGGGGGTTCTGAAGCTTTCTTT
- TRBJ2-3 TRBV7-6 TRBD2 CASSLEFLAGDGPHTQYF TGTGCCAGCAGCTTAGAGTTCCTAGCGGGGGACGGGCCCCATACGCAGTATTTT
many TRBJ1-1 TRBV7-6 TRBD1 CASSFTGVGTEAFF TGTGCCAGCAGCTTTACAGGGGTTGGCACTGAAGCTTTCTTT
- TRBJ1-5 TRBV4-1 - CASSQGLGYQPQHF TGCGCCAGCAGCCAAGGCCTAGGCTATCAGCCCCAGCATTTT
- TRBJ2-3 TRBV5-4 TRBD2 CASSLWASGAITDTQYF TGTGCCAGCAGCTTGTGGGCTAGCGGGGCAATCACAGATACGCAGTATTTT
- TRBJ2-1 TRBV23-1 - CASSFGRGSEQFF TGCGCCAGCAGTTTCGGTAGAGGGAGTGAGCAGTTCTTC
- TRBJ1-1 TRBV7-9 - CASRPGPRAEAFF TGTGCCAGCAGACCCGGTCCAAGGGCTGAAGCTTTCTTT
- TRBJ1-1 TRBV30 - CAWKDRRDTEAFF TGTGCCTGGAAAGACAGGCGGGACACTGAAGCTTTCTTT